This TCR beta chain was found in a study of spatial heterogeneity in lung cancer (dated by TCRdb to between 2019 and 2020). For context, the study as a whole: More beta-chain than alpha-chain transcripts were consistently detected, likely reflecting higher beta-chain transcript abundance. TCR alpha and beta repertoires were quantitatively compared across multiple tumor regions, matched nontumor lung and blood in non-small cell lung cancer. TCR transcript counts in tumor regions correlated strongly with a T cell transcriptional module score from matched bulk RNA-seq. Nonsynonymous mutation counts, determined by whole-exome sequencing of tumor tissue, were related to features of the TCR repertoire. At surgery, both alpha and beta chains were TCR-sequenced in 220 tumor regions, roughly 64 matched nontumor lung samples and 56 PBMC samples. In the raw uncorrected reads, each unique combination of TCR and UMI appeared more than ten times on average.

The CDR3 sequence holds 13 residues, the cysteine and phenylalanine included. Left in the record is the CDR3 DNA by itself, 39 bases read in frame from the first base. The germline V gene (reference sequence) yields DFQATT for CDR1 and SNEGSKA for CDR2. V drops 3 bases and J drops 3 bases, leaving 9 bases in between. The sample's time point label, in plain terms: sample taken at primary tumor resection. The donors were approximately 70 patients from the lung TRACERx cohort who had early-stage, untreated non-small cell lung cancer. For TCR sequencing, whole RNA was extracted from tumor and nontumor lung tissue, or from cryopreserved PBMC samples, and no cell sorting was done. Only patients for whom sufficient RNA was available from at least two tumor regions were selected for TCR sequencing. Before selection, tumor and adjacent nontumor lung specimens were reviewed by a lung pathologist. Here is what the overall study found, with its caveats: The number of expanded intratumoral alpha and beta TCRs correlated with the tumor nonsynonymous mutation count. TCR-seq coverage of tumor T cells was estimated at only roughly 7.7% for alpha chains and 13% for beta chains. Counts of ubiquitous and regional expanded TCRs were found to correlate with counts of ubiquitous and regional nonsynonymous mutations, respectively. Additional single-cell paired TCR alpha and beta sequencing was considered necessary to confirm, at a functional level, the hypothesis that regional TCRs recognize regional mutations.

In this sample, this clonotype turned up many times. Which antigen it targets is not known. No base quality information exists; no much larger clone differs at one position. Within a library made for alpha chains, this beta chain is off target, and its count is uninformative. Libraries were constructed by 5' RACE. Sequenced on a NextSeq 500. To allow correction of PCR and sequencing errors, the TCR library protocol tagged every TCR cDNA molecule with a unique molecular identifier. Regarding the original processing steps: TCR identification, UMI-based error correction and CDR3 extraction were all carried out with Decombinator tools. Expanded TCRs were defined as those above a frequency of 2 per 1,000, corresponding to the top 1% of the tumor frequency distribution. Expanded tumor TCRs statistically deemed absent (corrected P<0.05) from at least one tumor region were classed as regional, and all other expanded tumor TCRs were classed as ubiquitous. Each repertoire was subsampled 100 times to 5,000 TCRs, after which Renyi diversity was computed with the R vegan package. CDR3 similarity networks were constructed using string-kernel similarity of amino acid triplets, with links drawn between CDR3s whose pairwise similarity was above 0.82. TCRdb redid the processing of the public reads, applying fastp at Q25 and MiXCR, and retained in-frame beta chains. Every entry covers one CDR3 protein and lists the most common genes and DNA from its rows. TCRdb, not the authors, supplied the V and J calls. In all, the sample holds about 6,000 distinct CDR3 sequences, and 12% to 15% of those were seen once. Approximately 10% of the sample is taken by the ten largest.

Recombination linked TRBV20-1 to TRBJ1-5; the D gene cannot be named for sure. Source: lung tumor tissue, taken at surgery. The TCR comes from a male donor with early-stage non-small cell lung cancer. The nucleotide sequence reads TGCAGTGCTAGGCGGCAGGACAATCAGCCCCAGCATTTT. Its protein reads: CSARRQDNQPQHF.